The 15 T cell receptor beta chains below were found in one sample sequenced in a study of breast tumors, draining lymph nodes, adjacent tissues. The lymph nodes were axillary draining lymph nodes from breast cancer patients. TCRdb reanalysed the multiplex PCR reads using MiXCR and keeps one entry per CDR3 protein. The repertoire holds nearly 200,000 distinct CDR3 sequences, with approximately 33% as singletons. Sequencing was done on a sample of axillary lymph node tissue. These TCRs come from a female donor with breast cancer. Some clones in this sample may be carry-over from other donors' samples.

This clonotype was picked up many times. This chain joins TRBV15 and TRBJ2-7; a possible D gene is TRBD2 (6 bases). This CDR3 has 17 amino acids. The V and J ends lost 0 bases and 4 bases respectively, with 19 bases between them. The germline gives CDR1 LNHNV, CDR2 YYDKDF (reference sequence). CDR3 residues: CATSRDPLTGAGYEQYF. For the CDR3, the DNA is TGTGCCACCAGCAGAGATCCCCTGACTGGGGCGGGATACGAGCAGTACTTC.

This clonotype was counted a few times. It may be a read error: a sequence one base away is much more abundant. The conserved closing phenylalanine or tryptophan is absent in this CDR3, likely reflecting a read error. Written as DNA, the CDR3 is TGTGCCAGCAGCTCACTAGCTCTCAATGAGCAGTTCTCC. Translating it yields CASSSLALNEQFS. The chain has TRBV14 and TRBJ2-1, with D possibly TRBD2 on 6 matching bases. Trimming pared 5 bases from V and 6 bases from J, leaving 11 bases between. CDR1 is SGHDN and CDR2 is FVKESK in the germline V gene. The CDR3 runs 13 residues.

This clonotype was seen many times. The V gene is TRBV20-1, the J gene TRBJ2-3; tentatively, D is TRBD1 or TRBD2 (5 bases each). Germline V gives CDR1 DFQATT, CDR2 SNEGSKA (reference sequence). The CDR3 sequence is 12 residues long. CDR3 protein: CSAGTHQGTQYF. CDR3 DNA sequence: TGCAGCGCCGGGACCCACCAGGGTACGCAGTATTTT.

This clonotype was seen many times. This chain links TRBV29-1 with TRBJ2-1; D not certain. Germline CDR1 reads SQVTM; CDR2 reads ANQGSEA. This CDR3 contains 14 residues. Trimming left V 3 bases short and J 0 bases short, with 9 bases between. In DNA, the CDR3 is TGCAGCGTTGAGGGATCCTACTCCTACAATGAGCAGTTCTTC. It translates to CSVEGSYSYNEQFF.

Of note for this clonotype: A single base separates this from a much larger clone, so it may be a read error. The CDR3 does not close with the conserved phenylalanine or tryptophan, likely indicating a read error. V is TRBV7-2 and J is TRBJ2-7, with no clear D. The CDR3 spans 14 residues. Germline loops: CDR1 SGHTA, CDR2 FQGNSA. Trimming left V 4 bases short and J 3 bases short, with 13 bases between. CDR3 nucleotide sequence: TGTGCCAGCAGCTCCTTTATTACGTTCTACGAGCAGTACTCC. Translating it yields CASSSFITFYEQYS.

The chain combines TRBV7-4 with TRBJ1-6, with D perhaps matching TRBD1 (5 bases). The V and J ends lost 5 bases and 2 bases respectively, with 19 bases between them. This CDR3 contains 18 residues. Germline-derived CDR1 and CDR2 are SGHVT and SQSDAQ. The CDR3 DNA reads as TGTGCCAGCAGCGCCTCGCAGGACGGGGCGGCCTATAATTCACCCCTCCACTTT. Translated, it gives CASSASQDGAAYNSPLHF.

This clonotype was observed many times. This chain uses TRBV19 with TRBJ2-6; TRBD1 matches at 7 bases. CDR1 and CDR2 (germline): LNHDA, SQIVND (reference sequence). The CDR3 totals 15 residues. The J segment lost 4 bases and the V segment lost 6 bases, leaving 6 bases of the junction unmatched. This CDR3 is CASRLTGAGANVLTF. For the CDR3, the DNA is TGTGCCAGTAGACTAACAGGGGCCGGGGCCAACGTCCTGACTTTC.

This clonotype was detected a few times. The chain employs TRBV6-5 and TRBJ1-1; D not resolved. V was pared by 5 bases and J by 2 bases, with 12 bases between. Germline V lookup: CDR1 MNHEY, CDR2 SVGAGI. The CDR3 has 14 residues. The CDR3 region is CASSPPDGNTEAFF. Here the CDR3 DNA reads TGTGCCAGCAGTCCGCCGGACGGTAACACTGAAGCTTTCTTT.

This clonotype has just one count. This may be a read error, as it is one base from a much larger clone. The chain has TRBV5-4 and TRBJ2-3, with D hard to call. Germline lookup yields CDR1 SGHNT and CDR2 YYREEE (reference sequence). V shed 4 bases and J shed 6 bases, with 12 bases lying between them. CDR3 length: 13 residues. The CDR3 loop reads CASSGKMGDTQYF. CDR3 DNA sequence: TGTGCCAGCAGCGGTAAGATGGGGGATACGCAGTATTTT.

The chain couples TRBV19 to TRBJ1-5; D possibly corresponds to TRBD1 (5 bases). Germline V lookup: CDR1 LNHDA, CDR2 SQIVND (reference sequence). This CDR3 has 17 amino acids. The CDR3 DNA reads TGTGCTAGAGAAGAGGGGTCAGGGATATTCGGCAATCAGCCCCAGCATTTT. Amino acid sequence: CAREEGSGIFGNQPQHF.

This chain joins TRBV7-2 and TRBJ1-2; weak D call: TRBD1 (5 bases). Trimming shortened V by 3 bases and J by 3 bases, and 8 bases separated the two germline ends. CDR3 length: 13 residues. Germline assignment: CDR1 SGHTA and CDR2 FQGNSA. The CDR3 bases are TGTGCCAGCAGCTTTCGCAGGGACTATGGCTACACCTTC. Translating it yields CASSFRRDYGYTF.

There are many counts of this clonotype. The chain uses TRBV3-1 and TRBJ2-7; unclear D gene. Germline V gene sequence: CDR1 LGHDT, CDR2 YNNKEL (reference sequence). This CDR3 comprises 14 residues. V was trimmed by 0 bases and J by 5 bases, leaving 11 bases between them. CDR3 nucleotide sequence: TGTGCCAGCAGCCAAGACCCTTCGAGCAACGAGCAGTACTTC. This codes for CASSQDPSSNEQYF.

Sample share makes this clonotype medium-sized. This chain links TRBV15 with TRBJ1-6, with D possibly being TRBD1 (5 bases). The V end lost 3 bases, the J end lost 10 bases, and 19 bases lay between the germline ends. The germline gives CDR1 LNHNV, CDR2 YYDKDF (reference sequence). The length of the CDR3 is 16 residues. The CDR3 here is CATSRGRSRGTSPLHF. The DNA of the CDR3 is TGTGCCACCAGCAGGGGACGGTCCCGGGGGACGTCACCCCTCCACTTT.

This clonotype was found many times. The chain combines TRBV5-1 with TRBJ2-7; unclear D gene. Germline-derived CDR1 and CDR2 are SGHRS and YFSETQ. CDR3 size: 15 residues. V was clipped by 4 bases and J by 0 bases, with 14 bases between them. The CDR3 spells CASSTEAVLSYEQYF. The CDR3 DNA sequence: TGCGCCAGCAGCACGGAAGCCGTACTCTCCTACGAGCAGTACTTC.

In the case of this clonotype: This sequence may be a read error, since a much larger clone differs from it by one base. The chain couples TRBV11-3 to TRBJ2-2, with 11 bases matching TRBD1. V dropped 5 bases and J dropped 5; count of bases not matched to a gene: 4. This CDR3 has 15 residues. CDR1 is SGHNT and CDR2 is YENEEA in the germline V gene. The CDR3 region is CASSVDRGLTGELFF. CDR3 sequence (DNA): TGTGCCAGCAGCGTGGACAGGGGGCTAACCGGGGAGCTGTTTTTT.